This T cell receptor (beta chain) was profiled in a study of cytomegalovirus exposure and HLA in healthy donors. Study as a whole: Previous work identified 95 million to 120 million unique TCR beta sequences from approximately 190 million T cells.

The CDR3 is 14 amino acids. Germline assignment: CDR1 MNHEY and CDR2 SVGAGI. V was shortened by 2 bases and J by 5 bases, with 7 bases between the two germline ends. Study results and limitations: Earlier analysis yielded a pattern in which most TCR beta V segments were productive about 90% or about 30% of the time. Apart from CMV serostatus, no immune exposure information was available. There were several of the most significant clusters that appeared linked to common viral pathogens in a later analysis.

Primers: 60 Vbeta forward and 13 Jbeta reverse. Method: immunoSEQ multiplex PCR; TCRdb's copy keeps in-frame clones and lacks some. The sample holds approximately 260,000 clones, approximately 84% seen once. Concerning this clone itself: Its antigen is undetermined.

The chain has TRBV6-5 and TRBJ1-6; D unclear. The sequence derives from a woman between 40 and 55 years old in good health and CMV-seropositive. The sample was PBMCs. This CDR3 reads CASSYRGNNSPLHF. Here the CDR3 DNA reads TGTGCCAGCAGTTACCGGGGTAATAATTCACCCCTCCACTTT.